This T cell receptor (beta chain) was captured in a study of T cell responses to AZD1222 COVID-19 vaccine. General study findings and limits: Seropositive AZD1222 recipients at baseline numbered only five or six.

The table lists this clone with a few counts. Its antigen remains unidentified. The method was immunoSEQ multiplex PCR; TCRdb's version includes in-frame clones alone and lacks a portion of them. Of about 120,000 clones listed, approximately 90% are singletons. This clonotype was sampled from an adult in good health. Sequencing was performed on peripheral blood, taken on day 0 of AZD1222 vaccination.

The CDR3 nucleotides read TGTGCCACCAGCAGAGATTCTTTTGAACTCGGGACTAGCGGGAGAGGCACAGATACGCAGTATTTT. It yields the protein CATSRDSFELGTSGRGTDTQYF. The chain has TRBV15 and TRBJ2-3; 14 bases match TRBD2. Germline V CDR1 and CDR2: LNHNV, YYDKDF (reference sequence). CDR3 size: 22 residues. The ends lost 0 bases at V and 1 base at J; junction bases unmatched: 15.